This T cell receptor (beta chain) appears in the sequencing data of a study of blood T cells in healthy people across ages (dated by TCRdb to between 2014 and 2017). For the study in its entirety: In model experiments, template switching captured about one uniquely barcoded TCR beta cDNA molecule for every two T cells. The study measured age-related changes in TCR beta repertoire diversity using deep sequencing normalized with unique cDNA molecular identifiers. Four age groups were formed from the donors: young (average 16 years), middle-aged (approximately 42), aged (about 68) and long-lived (less than 85). Donors of different ages were randomly distributed across sequencing lanes to avoid experimental bias. Two additional independent replicas of 1 million unique cDNA reads from the same blood draw were analyzed for two donors (one aged 18 to 29 and one aged 80 or older). What the study reported, not specific to this receptor: Compared with the aged group, more naive CD4+ T cells, fewer expanded clones and increased TCR diversity were shown by the long-lived group, suggesting age selection. As age increased, observed TCR beta diversity per million T cells dropped in a roughly linear way, and a significant reduction was already evident by age 40. There was a strong correlation between observed TCR beta diversity and the percentage of naive T cells measured by flow cytometry. Estimates of total diversity from one million sequenced T cells were regarded as lower bounds and underestimates. Because the CMV infection status of the donors was unknown, age-related changes in expanded clonotypes may potentially have been confounded. Because profiling used bulk unsorted PBMCs, naive and antigen-experienced compartments could not be compared conclusively.

The CDR3 contains 16 residues, cysteine and phenylalanine counted. Left in the record is the CDR3 DNA by itself, 48 bases read in frame from the first base. V loses 0 bases of germline sequence and J loses 2 bases, and the interval between the two ends is 12 bases. The germline V gene gives CDR1 as MGHRA and CDR2 as YSYEKL. Library preparation was by 5' RACE. Reads for this sample came from an Illumina HiSeq 2500. A second about 6 to 11 cycle PCR used a sample-barcoded 5' primer and a J-beta primer mix. A template-switch 5' adaptor carrying 12 random nucleotides introduced a unique molecular identifier onto each TCR beta cDNA molecule. At least 2.5 million CDR3-containing paired-end reads were obtained from each sample. First-strand cDNA was synthesized from all RNA with the Mint cDNA synthesis kit, primed by a TRBC-specific oligonucleotide. Following uracil-DNA glycosylase treatment, all cDNA underwent a first 18-cycle PCR with the universal primers M1SS and BC2_uni_R. From the authors' description of their analysis: For normalization, 1 million high-quality reads were randomly selected from each sample, with every read carrying a distinct molecular identifier. Reads sharing molecular identifiers were discarded rather than binned into consensus sequences. CDR3 identification, clonotype clustering and error correction used MiTCR with a Q25 quality threshold and the strictest error-elimination algorithm. A nonparametric unseen species model using Euler transformation provided a lower-bound estimate of total TCR beta diversity. TCRdb's own reprocessing of the public reads used fastp at Q25 and MiXCR and kept productive beta chains. For every CDR3 protein sequence, its rows merge into one entry that carries the most common genes and DNA. The V and J calls and clone size are TCRdb's, not the authors'. The sample contains fewer than 750,000 distinct CDR3 sequences, roughly 43% of them found a single time. The ten largest clones add up to about 26% of the sample.

Donors were 40 or so systemically healthy Caucasian individuals from Russia aged about 6 to 100 years. Each donor gave roughly 9 milliliters of peripheral blood, drawn into EDTA-treated Vacutainer tubes. PBMCs were isolated by Ficoll-Paque density-gradient centrifugation, with at least 7 million obtained per sample. Total RNA, at least 6 micrograms per sample, was extracted from PBMCs with Trizol reagent. For every donor, an aliquot of PBMCs went through flow cytometry to measure the percentages of naive CD45RAhigh/CD27high T cells. Concerning this clonotype: The antigen it binds to is not known. Per-base quality was not reported, and no clone a single base away is much larger than it.

Sequencing was done on a sample of blood. This receptor was identified in a man older than 75 in good health. The sequence is built from TRBV4-1 and TRBJ2-3; the D segment could be TRBD2, given 5 matching bases. The CDR3 corresponds to CASSQESAEVTDTQYF. The base sequence is TGCGCCAGCAGCCAAGAGTCAGCGGAAGTCACAGATACGCAGTATTTT.